One and the same sample provided the 7 T cell receptor beta chains below, sequenced in a study of shared clonotypes between healthy human individuals. TCRdb's copy holds only in-frame clones and misses some; the assay was immunoSEQ multiplex PCR. This table has more than 850,000 clones, approximately 80% appearing once. The sequencing sample was made of memory CD4+ T cells from PBMCs. Subset: CD45RA-negative fraction. The receptors were gathered from a man aged 18 to 30 in good health. Some clones in this sample may be carry-over from other donors' samples.

This CDR3 reads CASSPRSGGDTQYF. CDR3 in DNA: TGTGCCAGCAGCCCGAGGTCCGGCGGGGATACGCAGTATTTT. The rearrangement uses TRBV7-2 and TRBJ2-3, with TRBD2 as a possible D gene (5 bases). The CDR3 loop spans 14 amino acids. The V and J ends lost 5 bases and 6 bases respectively, with 15 bases between them. Germline CDR1 is SGHTA and CDR2 is FQGNSA.

V is TRBV6-5 and J is TRBJ2-1, with D unclear. V lost 0 bases and J lost 15, with 15 bases in between. The CDR3 is 13 residues long. Germline values: CDR1 MNHEY, CDR2 SVGAGI. CDR3 sequence: CASSYSTERYMFF. CDR3 DNA: TGTGCCAGCAGTTACTCAACAGAACGATATATGTTCTTC.

The chain links TRBV5-4 to TRBJ2-7; TRBD2 aligns across 7 bases. CDR1 SGHNT and CDR2 YYREEE come from the germline V gene (reference sequence). Trimming cost V 4 bases and J 0 bases; bases outside gene matches: 7. This CDR3 is 15 amino acids long. The CDR3 spells CASSTTSALSYEQYF. DNA for the CDR3: TGTGCCAGCAGCACTACTAGCGCCCTCTCCTACGAGCAGTACTTC.

This clone was observed many times. The V gene is TRBV29-1, the J gene TRBJ2-7, with TRBD1 matching 9 bases. The J segment lost 3 bases and the V segment lost 5 bases, leaving 5 bases of the junction unmatched. The germline V gene has CDR1 SQVTM and CDR2 ANQGSEA. This CDR3 comprises 13 residues. CDR3 residues: CSVWSGQGYEQYF. The CDR3 coding sequence is TGCAGCGTTTGGTCGGGACAGGGCTACGAGCAGTACTTC.

This rearrangement joins TRBV30 to TRBJ2-5; D gene unclear. The J call could be wrong; TRBJ2-7 is a better fit for the DNA end. The germline CDR1 and CDR2 sequences are GTSNPN and SVGIG (reference sequence). This CDR3 comprises 13 residues. The CDR3 reads CAWSVERGYEQYF. The CDR3 coding sequence is TGTGCCTGGAGTGTAGAAAGAGGCTACGAGCAGTACTTC.

V is TRBV28 and J is TRBJ1-1; unclear D gene. Trimming pared 6 bases from V and 5 bases from J, leaving 16 bases between. This CDR3 is 14 amino acids long. CDR1 is MDHEN, CDR2 SYDVKM, per germline. The CDR3 DNA reads TGTGCCAGCAGCACTACCGGATCGAGGACTGAAGCTTTCTTT. Its protein product is CASSTTGSRTEAFF.

The chain couples TRBV11-2 to TRBJ1-1; D gene uncertain. Germline V CDR1 and CDR2: SGHAT, FQNNGV. The CDR3 consists of 13 residues. V dropped 6 bases and J dropped 1 base, with 9 bases sitting between them. Here the CDR3 reads CASSYVPNTEAFF. The CDR3 nucleotides are TGTGCCAGCAGTTACGTCCCGAACACTGAAGCTTTCTTT.